This record looks at one TCR beta chain sequence and its context. Its antigen remains unidentified. Per-nucleotide qualities are absent, and no much larger clonotype sits a single base away. The source of the sample is a study of siplizumab effects on memory and regulatory T cells (dated by TCRdb to about 2019). Background on the whole study: The study looked at the effect of siplizumab, an anti-CD2 antibody, on alloreactive T-cell subsets in allogeneic mixed lymphocyte reactions made from human PBMCs. The research as a whole found: Sequences below about 10^-5 frequency were poorly captured, so only a minor fraction of alloreactive clones could be mapped to unstimulated subsets. The suppressive function of proliferating Tregs from siplizumab cultures was not functionally confirmed. Siplizumab significantly reduced the cumulative frequency of alloreactive sequences traceable to unstimulated CD4+ memory T cells. For roughly 80-95% of proliferating CD4+ or CD8+ clones, no naive or memory phenotype could be assigned. Among mappable alloreactive CD4+ clones, an average Treg-derived fraction of approximately 73% was observed with siplizumab, compared with around 28% in control reactions. Compared with memory T cells, unstimulated naive T cells appeared more diverse, and naive cells seemed to make a substantial contribution to the alloresponse.

Library construction relied on the immunoSEQ multiplex PCR assay. Roughly 100,000 TCR templates per sample were assayed by the deep sequencing platform. Genomic DNA extracted from sorted T cells was the material used for TCRbeta CDR3 sequencing. As for the authors' bioinformatics: Clonal analysis of TCRbeta CDR3 data was done in the R programming language. Unstimulated samples were compared with post-reaction CFSE-low samples to define alloreactive CD4+ and CD8+ clones. Regulatory or non-regulatory origin was assigned to alloreactive CD4+ clones by matching of sequences to sorted unstimulated Treg and non-Treg repertoires. The immuneACCESS repertoire file appears here via TCRdb, limited to in-frame rearrangements. These files lack a portion of the clones; in checked studies, under half of the deficit traces to unresolved V genes, and the cause of the others is not known. V, J and clone size derive from that table, while D and trimming were established from the DNA sequence. The sample profile shows fewer than 100,000 clones; approximately 95% of them were found once. The ten largest clones represent roughly 20% of the sample.

CDR1 is given as SNHLY and CDR2 as FYNNEI, both from the germline V gene. From cysteine to phenylalanine, the CDR3 is 12 amino acids long. Only CDR3 DNA is held: 36 bases, read in frame from base 1. The germline V end is reduced by 3 bases and the J end by 14 bases; junction bases left unmatched: 4. Sorted unstimulated T cells and proliferating T cells recovered from mixed lymphocyte reactions were subjected to TCRbeta CDR3 sequencing. Fresh whole blood from over eight HLA-typed healthy donors served as the source for isolating PBMCs. Specimen: CD8+ T cells sorted from blood. This sequence originates from a human donor in good health. This receptor chain uses TRBV2 and TRBJ2-1; 10 middle bases align to TRBD1. The DNA is TGTGCCAGCAGTGAGCCGGGACAGGGGAAGTTCTTC. Its protein product is CASSEPGQGKFF.